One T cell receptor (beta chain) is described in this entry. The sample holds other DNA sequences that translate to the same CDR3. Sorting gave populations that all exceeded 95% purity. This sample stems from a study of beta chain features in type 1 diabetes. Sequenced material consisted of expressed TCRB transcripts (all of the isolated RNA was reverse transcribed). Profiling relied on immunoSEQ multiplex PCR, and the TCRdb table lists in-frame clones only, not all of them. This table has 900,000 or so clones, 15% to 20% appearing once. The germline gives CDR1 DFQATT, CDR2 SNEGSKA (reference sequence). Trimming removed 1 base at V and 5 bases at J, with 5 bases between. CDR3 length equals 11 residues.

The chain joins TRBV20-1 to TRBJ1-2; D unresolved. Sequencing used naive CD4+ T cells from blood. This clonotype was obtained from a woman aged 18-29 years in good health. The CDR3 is CSARVGYGYTF. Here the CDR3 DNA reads TGCAGTGCTAGAGTAGGGTATGGCTACACCTTC.